These 22 T cell receptor beta chains originate from one sample sequenced in a study of blood T cell repertoires in COVID-19. Profiling relied on immunoSEQ multiplex PCR, and the TCRdb table lists in-frame clones only, not all of them. The sample lists about 210,000 clones; roughly nine tenths were seen once. Material for sequencing was peripheral blood. These TCRs come from a man aged 30 to 45 with acute or convalescent COVID-19.

Concerning this clone itself: The same CDR3 is also encoded by other DNA sequences in this sample. The chain couples TRBV5-1 to TRBJ1-1; tentatively, D is TRBD1 (5 bases). Germline CDR1 and CDR2: SGHRS and YFSETQ. The CDR3 spans 14 residues. V shed 5 bases and J shed 1 base, with 12 bases lying between them. This CDR3 is CASSFGQANTEAFF. CDR3 coding DNA: TGCGCCAGCAGTTTCGGACAAGCGAACACTGAAGCTTTCTTT.

The genes are TRBV4-1 and TRBJ1-2, with 7 positions matching TRBD1. The CDR3 is 13 amino acids. Germline V gives CDR1 MGHRA, CDR2 YSYEKL. V shed 1 base and J 5 bases; nucleotides not matched to a gene: 1. Here the CDR3 reads CASSQVQGYGYTF. The CDR3 DNA is TGCGCCAGCAGCCAAGTACAGGGGTATGGCTACACCTTC.

The rearrangement uses TRBV11-3 and TRBJ2-5, with a possible D match to TRBD1 (6 bases). This CDR3 contains 16 residues. V lost 3 bases and J lost 1, with 15 bases in between. Germline V gene sequence: CDR1 SGHNT, CDR2 YENEEA. CDR3 nucleotide sequence: TGTGCCAGCAGCTTGGGAATCCGGACAGTCCAAGAGACCCAGTACTTC. Protein sequence: CASSLGIRTVQETQYF.

The DNA for the CDR3 is TGTGCCAGCAGCCCGGACCTGAGGGGGCTCTACGAGCAGTACTTC. This translates into CASSPDLRGLYEQYF. V and J are TRBV6-5 and TRBJ2-7, with TRBD1 matching 7 bases. The CDR3 loop spans 15 amino acids. The ends lost 6 bases at V and 3 bases at J; junction bases unmatched: 11. Germline assignment: CDR1 MNHEY and CDR2 SVGAGI.

As regards this clone: The junction departs from germline at one end; a sequencing error may be responsible. The V and J genes are TRBV13 and TRBJ2-3; 11 bases agree with TRBD2. The V gene's germline CDR1 is PRHDT and CDR2 FYEKMQ (reference sequence). The CDR3 extends over 15 amino acids. CDR3 nucleotides: TGTGCCAGCAGCTCGACTAGCGGGGCCCCAGATGCGCAGTATTTT. Translating it yields CASSSTSGAPDAQYF.

The chain is built from TRBV7-3 and TRBJ2-1; D unresolved. The CDR3 has 15 residues. The germline V gene has CDR1 SGHTA and CDR2 FQGTGA. V shed 2 bases and J shed 0 bases, with 8 bases lying between them. The CDR3 region is CASSLFRSSYNEQFF. The CDR3 bases are TGTGCCAGCAGCTTATTCCGTAGCTCCTACAATGAGCAGTTCTTC. The variable domain in full, with the rest retrieved from reference TRBV7-3 and TRBJ2-1, is GAGVSQTPSNKVTEKGKYVELRCDPISGHTALYWYRQSLGQGPEFLIYFQGTGAADDSGLPNDRFFAVRPEGSVSTLKIQRTERGDSAVYLCASSLFRSSYNEQFFGPGTRLTVL.

This clone was counted once. V and J are TRBV2 and TRBJ2-1; 15 bases match TRBD2. The CDR3 loop spans 15 amino acids. The germline V gene encodes CDR1 SNHLY and CDR2 FYNNEI. V gave up 3 bases and J gave up 8 bases; unmatched junction bases: 2. CDR3 loop: CASSERTSGGDEQFF. The CDR3 DNA follows: TGTGCCAGCAGTGAGCGGACTAGCGGGGGGGATGAGCAGTTCTTC.

V and J are TRBV20-1 and TRBJ2-5, with D uncertain. The CDR3 extends over 10 amino acids. Trimming cost V 5 bases and J 5 bases, with 6 bases left between them. Looked up from germline, CDR1 is DFQATT and CDR2 is SNEGSKA (reference sequence). The CDR3 region is CSAARETQYF. CDR3 coding DNA: TGCAGTGCTGCCAGGGAGACCCAGTACTTC.

The V and J genes are TRBV6-4 and TRBJ2-1, with D possibly being TRBD1 (6 bases). Germline CDR1 is MRHNA and CDR2 is SNTAGT. The CDR3 is 15 amino acids. V gave up 4 bases and J gave up 0 bases, with 10 bases separating them. CDR3 bases: TGTGCCAGCAGTGTAGAGGACAGCTCCTACAATGAGCAGTTCTTC. It codes for CASSVEDSSYNEQFF.

This rearrangement joins TRBV28 to TRBJ1-2; D gene uncertain. Germline CDR1 reads MDHEN; CDR2 reads SYDVKM. V was shortened by 8 bases and J by 8 bases, with 12 bases between the two germline ends. CDR3 length: 11 residues. CDR3 in amino acids: CASSTTGGYTF. The CDR3 DNA is TGTGCCAGCTCGACGACGGGGGGCTACACCTTC.

The rearrangement joins TRBV10-3 to TRBJ2-2; 10 bases fit TRBD2. The V gene's germline CDR1 is ENHRY and CDR2 SYGVKD. The CDR3 sequence is 16 residues long. V lost 3 bases and J lost 5; bases outside the gene matches: 6. The CDR3 nucleotides are TGTGCCATCAGTGATCCAAGCGGGAGGGCGACCGGGGAGCTGTTTTTT. Its translation is CAISDPSGRATGELFF.

The chain links TRBV27 to TRBJ2-5, with 11 bases that match TRBD1. V dropped 10 bases and J dropped 3; count of bases not matched to a gene: 7. This CDR3 region has 14 residues. Per the germline V gene, CDR1 is MNHEY and CDR2 is SMNVEV (reference sequence). The CDR3 DNA is TGTGCCACTAAAAGGACAGGGGGCGAAGAGACCCAGTACTTC. Protein sequence: CATKRTGGEETQYF.

This chain joins TRBV7-9 and TRBJ2-5; the D gene is possibly TRBD1 (6 bases). The ends were cut back, 2 bases at V and 5 bases at J, with 12 bases in the middle. Germline CDR1 reads SEHNR; CDR2 reads FQNEAQ (reference sequence). This CDR3 is built from 14 residues. This CDR3 reads CASSLFYRAETQYF. The CDR3 DNA reads TGTGCCAGCAGCTTATTCTACAGGGCGGAGACCCAGTACTTC.

V and J are TRBV4-1 and TRBJ1-1; weak D call: TRBD1 (6 bases). V lost 2 bases to trimming and J lost 1 base, with 20 bases between them. The CDR3 sequence is 18 residues long. Germline CDR1 reads MGHRA; CDR2 reads YSYEKL. The CDR3 protein is CASSQRSQGLLPNTEAFF. Written as DNA, the CDR3 is TGCGCCAGCAGCCAACGTTCACAGGGATTGCTACCGAACACTGAAGCTTTCTTT.

The chain is built from TRBV20-1 and TRBJ2-1, with 15 bases identical to TRBD2. Trimming took 3 bases from V and 15 from J; bases not matched to a gene: 9. Germline CDR1 is DFQATT and CDR2 is SNEGSKA (reference sequence). The CDR3 runs 14 residues. CDR3 loop: CSASHRTSGRGPFF. The CDR3 nucleotides read TGCAGTGCTAGTCATAGGACTAGCGGGAGGGGGCCGTTCTTC.

The rearrangement joins TRBV30 to TRBJ2-3, with D maybe TRBD2 (5 bases). There are 12 residues in the CDR3. V lost 3 bases, J lost 7 bases, and 11 bases lay in between. The V gene's germline CDR1 is GTSNPN and CDR2 SVGIG (reference sequence). CDR3 coding DNA: TGTGCCTGGAGGGTAACTAGTCATACGCAGTATTTT. It encodes CAWRVTSHTQYF.

The gene calls are TRBV6-5 and TRBJ2-7, with D uncertain. V gave up 0 bases and J gave up 2 bases, with 14 bases separating them. The CDR3 has 16 amino acids. Per the germline V gene, CDR1 is MNHEY and CDR2 is SVGAGI. CDR3 DNA sequence: TGTGCCAGCAGTTACTCGTTTAGGATACAGACCTACGAGCAGTACTTC. This sequence encodes CASSYSFRIQTYEQYF.

The chain couples TRBV29-1 to TRBJ1-1; maybe TRBD1 (6 bases). The germline CDR1 and CDR2 sequences are SQVTM and ANQGSEA. The CDR3 has 13 residues. As DNA, the CDR3 is TGCAGTGGATCAAATGGTAGGGGGACTGAAGCTTTCTTT. Protein sequence: CSGSNGRGTEAFF.

The V gene is TRBV4-1, the J gene TRBJ1-6; 7 bases align to TRBD1. Trimming cost V 0 bases and J 12 bases; bases outside gene matches: 14. CDR3 length: 17 residues. The germline V gene encodes CDR1 MGHRA and CDR2 YSYEKL. The CDR3 loop reads CASSQDRMRTGPRPLHF. The CDR3 coding sequence is TGCGCCAGCAGCCAAGATCGAATGAGGACAGGTCCCAGACCCCTCCACTTT.

This chain uses TRBV2 with TRBJ1-5; possible D gene TRBD1, 6 bases. CDR1 and CDR2 from the germline V gene are SNHLY and FYNNEI. V gave up 7 bases and J gave up 7 bases, with 17 bases separating them. This CDR3 contains 14 residues. In nucleotides, the CDR3 is TGTGCCAGCAACCCGGGGGGGGCTGGGCAGCCCCAGCATTTT. As protein: CASNPGGAGQPQHF.

This clone was observed a handful of times. V gene TRBV3-1 (or the pseudogene TRBV3-2) combines with J gene TRBJ2-2; TRBD1 matches at 10 bases. From germline, CDR1 is LGHDT and CDR2 YNNKEL (reference sequence). V lost 3 bases, J lost 7 bases, and 8 bases stayed unmatched. CDR3 size: 16 residues. The CDR3 DNA reads TGTGCCAGCAGCCATCGGGACAGGGGTCATCTCGGGGAGCTGTTTTTT. Its translation: CASSHRDRGHLGELFF.

V is TRBV5-1 and J is TRBJ2-7; D is possibly TRBD1 (5 bases). Germline V lookup: CDR1 SGHRS, CDR2 YFSETQ. The CDR3 contains 16 residues. V was cut by 4 bases and J by 0 bases, with 17 bases left in between. The DNA for the CDR3 is TGCGCCAGCAGCCCTAGGGGCGGCGATCTCTCCTACGAGCAGTACTTC. Protein product: CASSPRGGDLSYEQYF.